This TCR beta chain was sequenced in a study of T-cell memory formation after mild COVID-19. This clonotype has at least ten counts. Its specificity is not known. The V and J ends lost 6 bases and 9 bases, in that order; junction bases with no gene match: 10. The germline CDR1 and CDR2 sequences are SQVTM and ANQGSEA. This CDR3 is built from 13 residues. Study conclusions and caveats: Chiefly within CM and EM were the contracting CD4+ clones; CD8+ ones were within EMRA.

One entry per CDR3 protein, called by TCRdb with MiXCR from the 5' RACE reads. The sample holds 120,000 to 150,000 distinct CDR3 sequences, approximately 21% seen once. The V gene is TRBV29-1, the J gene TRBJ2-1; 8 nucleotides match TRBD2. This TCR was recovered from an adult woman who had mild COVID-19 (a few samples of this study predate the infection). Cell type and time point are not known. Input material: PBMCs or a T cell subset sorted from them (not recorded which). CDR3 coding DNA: TGCAGCGTCGCCCTCGGACTAGCCCTTGAGCAGTTCTTC. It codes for CSVALGLALEQFF.